The 11 T cell receptor beta chains reported below all come from one sample, sequenced in a study of tumor-infiltrating lymphocytes in primary liver carcinoma. The authors took blood RNA from unsorted whole blood and also extracted germline DNA. Synthesis of TCR beta cDNA was carried out from 500 ng total RNA with a constant-region primer. Libraries for TCR beta were built through three nested multiplex PCR rounds, which together made up a slightly modified ARM-PCR procedure. The first two PCR rounds used TRBV1-TRBV30 forward primers with a C-beta reverse primer, 10 to 11 cycles each. In TCRdb, the multiplex PCR reads were re-called with MiXCR into one record per CDR3 protein. The table records 330,000 or so distinct CDR3 sequences, less than 70% of them present only once. Sample: peripheral blood. The origin of the receptors is a man in his forties with primary liver carcinoma and hepatitis B virus infection.

There are many counts of this clonotype. This chain connects TRBV5-5 to TRBJ1-3, with D unresolved. CDR3 length: 14 amino acids. Germline CDR1 reads SGHKS; CDR2 reads YYEKEE (reference sequence). Trimming took 4 bases from V and 2 from J, leaving 10 bases between them. CDR3 coding DNA: TGTGCCAGCAGCCAGTGGGGAACTGGAAACACCATATATTTT. It encodes CASSQWGTGNTIYF.

This clonotype was seen many times. The chain carries TRBV10-3 and TRBJ1-2; the D gene is possibly TRBD1 (6 bases). The CDR3 is made up of 11 amino acids. Germline lookup yields CDR1 ENHRY and CDR2 SYGVKD. V was cut by 6 bases and J by 7 bases, with 9 bases left in between. The CDR3: CAIRRGTGYTF. As DNA, the CDR3 is TGTGCCATCAGAAGGGGGACTGGCTACACCTTC.

Comments on this clonotype: This CDR3 fails to terminate in the conserved phenylalanine or tryptophan, so it likely reflects a read error. V and J are TRBV6-1 and TRBJ2-7; weak D call: TRBD1 (6 bases). Deletions cut 2 bases from V and 1 base from J, with 12 bases between. Germline-derived CDR1 and CDR2 are MNHNS and SASEGT. The CDR3 length is 15 residues. DNA for the CDR3: TGTGCCAGCAGTGAAAGGATAGGGGGATCCTACGAGCAGTACTGC. The encoded protein is CASSERIGGSYEQYC.

This clonotype has ten or more counts. CDR3 DNA sequence: TGTGCCAGCCGGACAGGGTCGGACAAAAACATTCAGTACTTC. This codes for CASRTGSDKNIQYF. The rearrangement uses TRBV6-2 or TRBV6-3 and TRBJ2-4, with TRBD1 matching 8 bases. The CDR3 extends over 14 amino acids. The V gene end was trimmed by 8 bases and the J gene end by 3 bases; junction bases not matched to a gene: 6. Germline assignment: CDR1 MNHEY and CDR2 SVGEGT.

The rearrangement joins TRBV6-5 to TRBJ2-1, with 11 bases matching TRBD1. V lost 0 bases, J lost 7 bases, and 5 bases stayed unmatched. Germline V gives CDR1 MNHEY, CDR2 SVGAGI. The CDR3 has 16 amino acids. CDR3 bases: TGTGCCAGCAGTTACTCCGGACAGGGGGCGCGGAATGAGCAGTTCTTC. Protein product: CASSYSGQGARNEQFF.

CDR3 sequence (DNA): TGTGCCACCAGCGAAGGAGGGCCTGGCCAAGAGACCCAGTACTTC. This codes for CATSEGGPGQETQYF. The chain combines TRBV24-1 with TRBJ2-5; maybe TRBD2 (6 bases). The V end was cut by 7 bases, the J end by 1 base, with 15 bases between. The CDR3 totals 15 residues. Germline V gene sequence: CDR1 KGHDR, CDR2 SFDVKD.

This clonotype has a count of ten or more. The gene calls are TRBV13 and TRBJ2-1; TRBD1 matches 9 bases. V lost 2 bases, J lost 8 bases, and 7 bases stayed unmatched. The CDR3 loop spans 15 amino acids. CDR1 and CDR2 (germline): PRHDT, FYEKMQ (reference sequence). The CDR3 reads CASSLTQGAFDEQFF. The CDR3 nucleotides read TGTGCCAGCAGCTTAACACAGGGGGCCTTCGATGAGCAGTTCTTC. Based on the CDR3 plus reference TRBV13 and TRBJ2-1, the full variable domain is AAGVIQSPRHLIKEKRETATLKCYPIPRHDTVYWYQQGPGQDPQFLISFYEKMQSDKGSIPDRFSAQQFSDYHSELNMSSLELGDSALYFCASSLTQGAFDEQFFGPGTRLTVL.

The sample holds a few counts of this clonotype. The chain couples TRBV5-4 to TRBJ2-7; 11 positions agree with TRBD2. V shed 3 bases and J 6 bases; nucleotides not matched to a gene: 5. The CDR3 loop spans 14 amino acids. Looked up from germline, CDR1 is SGHNT and CDR2 is YYREEE (reference sequence). This chain's CDR3 is CASSWRGTSGEQYF. The CDR3, as DNA: TGTGCCAGCAGCTGGCGGGGGACTAGCGGCGAGCAGTACTTC.

This clonotype was detected once. The chain links TRBV11-2 to TRBJ1-6; D call uncertain. Germline values: CDR1 SGHAT, CDR2 FQNNGV. Trimming left V 10 bases short and J 10 bases short, with 17 bases between. There are 13 residues in the CDR3. CDR3 sequence (DNA): TGTGCCAACGGCTTAGATCCGGGGTCACCCCTCCACTTT. The encoded protein is CANGLDPGSPLHF.

This clonotype was seen a few times. One base away lies a much larger clone, so this may be a sequencing read error. The CDR3 DNA reads TGTACCAGCAGTGATAGGGGGGTTGGGGCCAACGTCCTGACTTTC. This encodes CTSSDRGVGANVLTF. The V and J genes are TRBV6-1 and TRBJ2-6; the D gene could be TRBD1 or TRBD2 (6 bases each). The germline gives CDR1 MNHNS, CDR2 SASEGT. The CDR3 extends over 15 amino acids.

This clonotype was observed a handful of times. The chain joins TRBV11-2 to TRBJ2-7; tentatively, D is TRBD2 (6 bases). Germline V lookup: CDR1 SGHAT, CDR2 FQNNGV. The CDR3 contains 13 residues. This CDR3 reads CASSQQLAVSLKV. CDR3 DNA: TGTGCCAGCAGCCAGCAACTAGCAGTGAGTTTAAAAGTC.